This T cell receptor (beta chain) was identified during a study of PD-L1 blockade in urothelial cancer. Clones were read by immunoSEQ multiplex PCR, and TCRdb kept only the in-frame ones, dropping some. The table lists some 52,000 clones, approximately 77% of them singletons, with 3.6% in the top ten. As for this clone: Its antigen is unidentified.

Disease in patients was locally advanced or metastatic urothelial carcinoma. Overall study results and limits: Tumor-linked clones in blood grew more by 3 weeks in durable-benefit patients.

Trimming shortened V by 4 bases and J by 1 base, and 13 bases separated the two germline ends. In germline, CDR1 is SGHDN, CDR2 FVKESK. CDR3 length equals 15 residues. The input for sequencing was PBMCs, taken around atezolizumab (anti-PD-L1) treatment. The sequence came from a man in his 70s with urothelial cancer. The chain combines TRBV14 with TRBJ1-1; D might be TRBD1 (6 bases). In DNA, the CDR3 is TGTGCCAGCAGCCGGGCCGGGACAAAGAACACTGAAGCTTTCTTT. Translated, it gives CASSRAGTKNTEAFF.